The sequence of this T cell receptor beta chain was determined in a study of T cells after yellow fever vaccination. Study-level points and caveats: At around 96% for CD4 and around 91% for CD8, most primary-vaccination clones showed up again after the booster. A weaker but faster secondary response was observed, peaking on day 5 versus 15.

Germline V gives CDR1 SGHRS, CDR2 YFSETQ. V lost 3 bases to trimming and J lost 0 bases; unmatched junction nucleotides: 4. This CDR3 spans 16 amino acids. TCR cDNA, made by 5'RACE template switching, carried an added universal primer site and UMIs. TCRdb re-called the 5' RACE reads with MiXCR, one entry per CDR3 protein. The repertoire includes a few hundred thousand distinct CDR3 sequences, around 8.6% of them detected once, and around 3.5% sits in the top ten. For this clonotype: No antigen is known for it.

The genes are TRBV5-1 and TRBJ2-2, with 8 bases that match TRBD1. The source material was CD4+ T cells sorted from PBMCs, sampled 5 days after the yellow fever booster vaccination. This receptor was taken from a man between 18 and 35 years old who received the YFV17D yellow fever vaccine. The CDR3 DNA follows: TGCGCCAGCAGCTGGACGGGACAGGCGAACACCGGGGAGCTGTTTTTT. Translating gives CASSWTGQANTGELFF.